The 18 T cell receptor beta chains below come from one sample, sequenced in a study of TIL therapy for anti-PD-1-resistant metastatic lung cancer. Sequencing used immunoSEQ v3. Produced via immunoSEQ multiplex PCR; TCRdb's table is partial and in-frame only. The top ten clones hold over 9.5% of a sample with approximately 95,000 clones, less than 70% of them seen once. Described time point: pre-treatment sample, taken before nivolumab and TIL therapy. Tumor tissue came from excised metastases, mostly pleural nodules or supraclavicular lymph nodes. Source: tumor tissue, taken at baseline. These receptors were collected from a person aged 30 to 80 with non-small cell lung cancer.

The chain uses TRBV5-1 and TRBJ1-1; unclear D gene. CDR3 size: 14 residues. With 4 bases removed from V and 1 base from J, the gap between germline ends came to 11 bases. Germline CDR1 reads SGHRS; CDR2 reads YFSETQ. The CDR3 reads CASSRGNRNTEAFF. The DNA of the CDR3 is TGCGCCAGCAGCCGGGGAAACCGGAACACTGAAGCTTTCTTT.

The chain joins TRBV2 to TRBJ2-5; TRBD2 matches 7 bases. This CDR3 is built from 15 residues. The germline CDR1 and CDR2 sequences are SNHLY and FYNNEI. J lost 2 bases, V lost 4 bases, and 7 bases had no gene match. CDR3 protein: CASSGATSWQETQYF. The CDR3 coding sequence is TGTGCCAGCAGTGGGGCGACTAGCTGGCAAGAGACCCAGTACTTC. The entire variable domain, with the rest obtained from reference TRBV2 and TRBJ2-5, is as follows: EPEVTQTPSHQVTQMGQEVILRCVPISNHLYFYWYRQILGQKVEFLVSFYNNEISEKSEIFDDQFSVERPDGSNFTLKIRSTKLEDSAMYFCASSGATSWQETQYFGPGTRLLVL.

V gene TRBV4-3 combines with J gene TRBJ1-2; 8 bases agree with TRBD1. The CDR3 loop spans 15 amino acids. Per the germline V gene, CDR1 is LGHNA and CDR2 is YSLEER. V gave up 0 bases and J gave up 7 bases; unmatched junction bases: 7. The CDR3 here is CASSQERQGAGGYTF. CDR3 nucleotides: TGCGCCAGCAGCCAAGAAAGGCAGGGGGCCGGTGGCTACACCTTC.

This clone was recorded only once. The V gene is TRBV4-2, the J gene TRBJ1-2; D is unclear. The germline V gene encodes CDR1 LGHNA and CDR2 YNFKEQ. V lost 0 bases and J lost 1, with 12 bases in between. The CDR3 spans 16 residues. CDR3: CASSQDMQANNYGYTF. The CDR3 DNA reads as TGTGCCAGCAGCCAAGATATGCAGGCCAATAACTATGGCTACACCTTC.

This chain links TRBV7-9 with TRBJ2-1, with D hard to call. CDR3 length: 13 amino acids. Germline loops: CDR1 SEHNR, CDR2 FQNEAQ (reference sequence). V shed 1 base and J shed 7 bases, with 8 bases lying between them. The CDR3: CASSLGPGNEQFF. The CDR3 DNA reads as TGTGCCAGCAGCTTAGGGCCTGGTAATGAGCAGTTCTTC.

CDR3 in amino acids: CAISGPSGGTSGGAHYNEQFF. The CDR3 bases are TGTGCCATCAGTGGCCCGAGTGGAGGGACTAGCGGGGGGGCCCACTACAATGAGCAGTTCTTC. The chain carries TRBV10-3 and TRBJ2-1; 16 bases fit TRBD2. J was trimmed by 3 bases and V by 4 bases; bases with no gene match: 15. CDR1 is ENHRY, CDR2 SYGVKD, per germline. CDR3 length: 21 amino acids.

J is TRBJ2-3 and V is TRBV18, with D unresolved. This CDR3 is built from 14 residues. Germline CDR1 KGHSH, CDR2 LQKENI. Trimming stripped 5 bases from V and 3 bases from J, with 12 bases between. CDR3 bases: TGTGCCAGCTCAAAACAGATTGAAACAGATACGCAGTATTTT. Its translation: CASSKQIETDTQYF.

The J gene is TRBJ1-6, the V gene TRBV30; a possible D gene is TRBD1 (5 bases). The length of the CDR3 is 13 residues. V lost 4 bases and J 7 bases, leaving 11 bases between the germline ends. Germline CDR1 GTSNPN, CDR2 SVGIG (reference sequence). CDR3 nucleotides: TGTGCCTGGACCGGGACGGCAAATTCACCCCTCCACTTT. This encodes CAWTGTANSPLHF.

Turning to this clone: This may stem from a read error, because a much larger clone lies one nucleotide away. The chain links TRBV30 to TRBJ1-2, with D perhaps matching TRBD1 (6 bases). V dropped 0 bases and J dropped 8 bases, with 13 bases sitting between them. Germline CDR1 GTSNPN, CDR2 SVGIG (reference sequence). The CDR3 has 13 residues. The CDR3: CAWSVRGAGGYTF. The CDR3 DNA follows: TGTGCCTGGAGTGTTCGGGGGGCGGGGGGCTACACCTTC.

The CDR3 DNA follows: TGTGCCAGCAGCCACCTTCTACAGGGGGTAGGGAATAATTCACCCCTCCACTTT. The encoded protein is CASSHLLQGVGNNSPLHF. The chain has TRBV27 and TRBJ1-6; TRBD1 aligns across 8 bases. Trimming took 6 bases from V and 5 from J; bases not matched to a gene: 15. Germline assignment: CDR1 MNHEY and CDR2 SMNVEV (reference sequence). The CDR3 is made up of 18 amino acids.

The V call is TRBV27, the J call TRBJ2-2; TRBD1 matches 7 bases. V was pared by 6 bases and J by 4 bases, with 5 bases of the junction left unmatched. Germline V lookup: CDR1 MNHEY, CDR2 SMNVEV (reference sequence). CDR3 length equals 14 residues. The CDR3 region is CASRPGQATGELFF. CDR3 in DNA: TGTGCCAGCAGACCCGGACAGGCCACCGGGGAGCTGTTTTTT.

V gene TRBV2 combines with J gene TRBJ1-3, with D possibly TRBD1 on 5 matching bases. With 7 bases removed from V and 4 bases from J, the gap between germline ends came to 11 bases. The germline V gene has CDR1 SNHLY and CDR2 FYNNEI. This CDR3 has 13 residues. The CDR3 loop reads CASIWGPGNTIYF. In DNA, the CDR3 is TGTGCCAGCATATGGGGACCCGGAAACACCATATATTTT.

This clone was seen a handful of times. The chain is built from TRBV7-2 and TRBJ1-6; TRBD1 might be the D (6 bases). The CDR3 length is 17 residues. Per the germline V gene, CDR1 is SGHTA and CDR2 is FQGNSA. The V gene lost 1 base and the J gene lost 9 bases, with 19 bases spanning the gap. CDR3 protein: CASSLDLGGAGISPLHF. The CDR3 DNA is TGTGCCAGCAGCTTAGATCTTGGGGGCGCAGGGATTTCACCCCTCCACTTT.

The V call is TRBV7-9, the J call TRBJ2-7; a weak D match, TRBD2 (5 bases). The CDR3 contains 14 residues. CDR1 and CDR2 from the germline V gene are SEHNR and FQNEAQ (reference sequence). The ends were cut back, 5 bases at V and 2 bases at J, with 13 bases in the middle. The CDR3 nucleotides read TGTGCCAGCAGCGGCTGGACTCGTACCTACGAGCAGTACTTC. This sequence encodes CASSGWTRTYEQYF.

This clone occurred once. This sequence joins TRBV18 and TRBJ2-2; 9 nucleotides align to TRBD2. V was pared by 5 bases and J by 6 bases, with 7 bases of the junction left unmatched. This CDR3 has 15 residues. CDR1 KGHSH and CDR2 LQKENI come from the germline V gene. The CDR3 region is CASSEVAGASGELFF. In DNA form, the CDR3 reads TGTGCCAGCTCAGAGGTAGCGGGAGCGTCCGGGGAGCTGTTTTTT.

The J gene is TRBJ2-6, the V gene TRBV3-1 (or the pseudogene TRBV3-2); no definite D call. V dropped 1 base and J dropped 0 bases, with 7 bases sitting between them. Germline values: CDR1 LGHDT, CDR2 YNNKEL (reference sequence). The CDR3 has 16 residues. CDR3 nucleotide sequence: TGTGCCAGCAGCCAAGGGCAGGTCTCTGGGGCCAACGTCCTGACTTTC. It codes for CASSQGQVSGANVLTF.

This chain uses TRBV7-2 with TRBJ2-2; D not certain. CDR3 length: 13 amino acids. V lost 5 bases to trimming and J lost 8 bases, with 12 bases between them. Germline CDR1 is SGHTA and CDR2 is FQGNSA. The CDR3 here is CASSILPWGELFF. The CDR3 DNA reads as TGTGCCAGCAGCATACTTCCCTGGGGGGAGCTGTTTTTT.

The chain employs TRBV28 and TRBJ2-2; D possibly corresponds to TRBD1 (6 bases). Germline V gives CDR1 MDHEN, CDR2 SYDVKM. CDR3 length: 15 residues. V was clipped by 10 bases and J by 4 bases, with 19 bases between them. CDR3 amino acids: CATHRYRAGTGELFF. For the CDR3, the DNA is TGTGCCACCCATCGGTACAGGGCCGGCACCGGGGAGCTGTTTTTT.